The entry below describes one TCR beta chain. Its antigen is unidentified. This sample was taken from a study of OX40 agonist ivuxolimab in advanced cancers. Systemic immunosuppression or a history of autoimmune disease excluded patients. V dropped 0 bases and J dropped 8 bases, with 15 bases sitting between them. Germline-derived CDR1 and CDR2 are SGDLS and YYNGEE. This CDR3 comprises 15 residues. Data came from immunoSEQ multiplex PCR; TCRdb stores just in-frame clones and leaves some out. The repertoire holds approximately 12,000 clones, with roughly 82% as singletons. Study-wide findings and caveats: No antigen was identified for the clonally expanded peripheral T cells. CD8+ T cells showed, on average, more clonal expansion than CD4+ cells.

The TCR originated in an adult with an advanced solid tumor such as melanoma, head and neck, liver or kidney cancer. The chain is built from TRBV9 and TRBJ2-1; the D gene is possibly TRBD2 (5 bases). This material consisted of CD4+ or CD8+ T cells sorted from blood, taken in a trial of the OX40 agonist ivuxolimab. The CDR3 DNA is TGTGCCAGCAGCGTAGAAGACTTCGGGATGGATGAGCAGTTCTTC. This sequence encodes CASSVEDFGMDEQFF.